The 16 T cell receptor beta chains below were found in one sample sequenced in a study of CD8+CD57+ T cells in acquired aplastic anemia. TCR beta VDJ and CDR3 were profiled, and genomic DNA was the template. One entry per CDR3 protein results from TCRdb running MiXCR on the reads. The repertoire holds some 200,000 distinct CDR3 sequences, less than 60% seen once, with 15% to 20% in the top ten. Selection for sequencing was limited to patients who had shown CD8+CD57+ cell expansion by flow cytometry. Material for sequencing was sorted CD4+, CD8+, or CD8+CD57+ T cells (not recorded which) from PBMCs. The source is a human donor with aplastic anemia.

This clonotype has only a few counts. A much larger clone lies one base from this, so it may be a read error. J is TRBJ2-1 and V is TRBV7-8; 12 nucleotides align to TRBD1. Germline trimming cut 0 bases from V and 5 bases from J; bases unmatched to any gene: 8. The CDR3 has 18 residues. Germline loops: CDR1 SGHVS, CDR2 FQNEAQ. The CDR3 DNA is TGTGCCAGCAGCTTAGCCTGGGCGGGACAGGGGGCCGACAATGAGCAGTTCTTC. This sequence encodes CASSLAWAGQGADNEQFF.

For this clonotype: This sequence may be a read error, since a much larger clone differs from it by one base. CDR3 bases: TGTACCGGTAGTATGGGGGGAGCGAACACCGGGGAGCTGTTTTTT. This translates into CTGSMGGANTGELFF. This chain uses TRBV19 with TRBJ2-2, with D maybe TRBD2 (6 bases). The length of the CDR3 is 15 residues. Germline values: CDR1 LNHDA, CDR2 SQIVND (reference sequence). Based on the CDR3 plus reference TRBV19 and TRBJ2-2, the full variable domain is DGGITQSPKYLFRKEGQNVTLSCEQNLNHDAMYWYRQDPGQGLRLIYYSQIVNDFQKGDIAEGYSVSREKKESFPLTVTSAQKNPTAFYLCTGSMGGANTGELFFGEGSRLTVL.

This clonotype was seen ten or more times. The chain combines TRBV5-1 with TRBJ2-5; either TRBD1 or TRBD2 may fit D (5 bases each). This CDR3 is built from 14 residues. The V end was cut by 3 bases, the J end by 3 bases, with 12 bases between. CDR1 and CDR2 from the germline V gene are SGHRS and YFSETQ. CDR3 sequence (DNA): TGCGCCAGCAGCTCGATCGGGGCAGAAGAGACCCAGTACTTC. Translation gives CASSSIGAEETQYF.

This chain links TRBV2 with TRBJ2-1, with TRBD2 matching over 8 bases. The CDR3 totals 15 residues. The ends lost 4 bases at V and 6 bases at J; junction bases unmatched: 8. The germline V gene encodes CDR1 SNHLY and CDR2 FYNNEI. This CDR3 reads CASSVGQRGTNEQFF. CDR3 nucleotides: TGTGCCAGCAGTGTGGGTCAGCGGGGGACCAATGAGCAGTTCTTC. The variable domain in full, completed from reference TRBV2 and TRBJ2-1, reads EPEVTQTPSHQVTQMGQEVILRCVPISNHLYFYWYRQILGQKVEFLVSFYNNEISEKSEIFDDQFSVERPDGSNFTLKIRSTKLEDSAMYFCASSVGQRGTNEQFFGPGTRLTVL.

The rearrangement uses TRBV3-1 and TRBJ1-3, with unresolved D. From germline, CDR1 is LGHDT and CDR2 YNNKEL (reference sequence). The germline V and J ends were trimmed by 4 bases and 3 bases, with 13 bases remaining between them. CDR3 length: 15 residues. This chain's CDR3 is CASSRAGLDGNTIYF. CDR3 coding DNA: TGTGCCAGCAGCCGTGCGGGGTTAGATGGAAACACCATATATTTT.

This clonotype was seen ten or more times. The chain joins TRBV28 to TRBJ1-1; D not resolved. The CDR3 loop spans 13 amino acids. The V gene lost 5 bases and the J gene lost 6 bases, with 13 bases spanning the gap. Germline V CDR1 and CDR2: MDHEN, SYDVKM. In DNA, the CDR3 is TGTGCCAGCAGTCTCCTAGGAATGGCTGAAGCTTTCTTT. Residues: CASSLLGMAEAFF.

This clonotype was seen repeatedly, ten times or more. CDR3 nucleotide sequence: TGCAGCGCCGACCGGGGACAAGAGACCCAGTACTTC. It translates to CSADRGQETQYF. The chain uses TRBV29-1 and TRBJ2-5, with D possibly matching TRBD2 (5 bases). The CDR3 loop spans 12 amino acids. V gave up 7 bases and J gave up 2 bases, with 11 bases separating them. CDR1 and CDR2 (germline): SQVTM, ANQGSEA.

This clonotype was seen a few times. The CDR3 region is CATSKWEAGGGETQYF. In DNA form, the CDR3 reads TGTGCCACCAGCAAGTGGGAAGCGGGGGGCGGGGAGACCCAGTACTTC. This chain links TRBV15 with TRBJ2-5, with 9 positions matching TRBD2. Germline loops: CDR1 LNHNV, CDR2 YYDKDF (reference sequence). This CDR3 is 16 amino acids long. J gave up 5 bases and V 4 bases, and 11 bases lay outside the gene matches.

The sample holds many counts of this clonotype. The rearrangement joins TRBV28 to TRBJ2-1; TRBD1 matches at 9 bases. In germline, CDR1 is MDHEN, CDR2 SYDVKM. The CDR3 totals 14 residues. J was trimmed by 7 bases and V by 5 bases; bases with no gene match: 6. CDR3 amino acids: CASSPGQGTNEQFF. CDR3 nucleotide sequence: TGTGCCAGCAGTCCGGGACAGGGAACGAATGAGCAGTTCTTC. The complete variable domain, with remaining parts taken from reference TRBV28 and TRBJ2-1, reads DVKVTQSSRYLVKRTGEKVFLECVQDMDHENMFWYRQDPGLGLRLIYFSYDVKMKEKGDIPEGYSVSREKKERFSLILESASTNQTSMYLCASSPGQGTNEQFFGPGTRLTVL.

Many counts were recorded for this clonotype. V and J are TRBV5-1 and TRBJ2-7, with a possible D match to TRBD2 (6 bases). The CDR3 contains 13 residues. CDR1 and CDR2 from the germline V gene are SGHRS and YFSETQ. Trimming stripped 3 bases from V and 5 bases from J, with 12 bases between. DNA of the CDR3: TGCGCCAGCAGCTATCGTACGGGGGACGAGCAGTACTTC. This codes for CASSYRTGDEQYF.

As to this clonotype: At one end, the junction sequence differs from germline, possibly due to a read error. The V call is TRBV7-7, the J call TRBJ2-3; maybe TRBD1 (5 bases). CDR3 length: 15 amino acids. In germline, CDR1 is SSHAT, CDR2 FNYEAQ (reference sequence). Written as DNA, the CDR3 is TGTGCTAGCAGCTTAACAGGAGTGTTCACAGATACGCAGTATTTT. It is translated as CASSLTGVFTDTQYF.

With respect to this clonotype: No conserved phenylalanine or tryptophan ends this CDR3, so it is likely a read error. The gene calls are TRBV5-4 and TRBJ2-1; TRBD1 aligns across 11 bases. The CDR3 sequence is 16 residues long. Germline V gene lookup returns CDR1 SGHNT and CDR2 YYREEE (reference sequence). V trimming: 7 bases; J trimming: 2 bases; junction bases outside the gene matches: 8. Here the CDR3 reads CASRPGQGVTYNEQFS. The DNA of the CDR3 is TGTGCCAGCCGGCCGGGACAGGGGGTGACCTACAATGAGCAGTTCTCC.

About this clonotype: In this CDR3 the conserved last residue, phenylalanine or tryptophan, is missing, so a read error is likely. The DNA is left out, because the CDR3 cannot be placed on it with certainty; the CDR3 is given as TCRdb lists it. The chain couples TRBV5-1 to TRBJ1-1; the D segment call TRBD1 is taken from the table without a DNA check. Germline loops: CDR1 SGHRS, CDR2 YFSETQ. The CDR3 spans 11 amino acids, including both terminal residues. The CDR3: CASSGTGGLWG.

This clonotype was picked up many times. The V gene is TRBV2, the J gene TRBJ1-2; a weak D match, TRBD1 (5 bases). The CDR3 has 16 amino acids. The germline gives CDR1 SNHLY, CDR2 FYNNEI. V gave up 6 bases and J gave up 3 bases, with 20 bases separating them. The CDR3: CASSWRRGGQDYGYTF. CDR3 sequence (DNA): TGTGCCAGCAGCTGGCGTCGGGGGGGTCAGGACTATGGCTACACCTTC. Using reference TRBV2 and TRBJ1-2 for the parts outside the CDR3, the full variable domain is EPEVTQTPSHQVTQMGQEVILRCVPISNHLYFYWYRQILGQKVEFLVSFYNNEISEKSEIFDDQFSVERPDGSNFTLKIRSTKLEDSAMYFCASSWRRGGQDYGYTFGSGTRLTVV.

The rearrangement links TRBV9 to TRBJ2-1, with unresolved D. The CDR3 length is 13 residues. With 3 bases removed from V and 12 bases from J, the gap between germline ends came to 16 bases. Per germline, CDR1 SGDLS and CDR2 YYNGEE. This CDR3 reads CASSEEPFSSQFF. The DNA for the CDR3 is TGTGCCAGCAGCGAAGAACCCTTTAGCTCGCAGTTCTTC.

This clonotype appeared many times. This chain joins TRBV6-1 and TRBJ2-6, with TRBD2 matching 10 bases. From germline, CDR1 is MNHNS and CDR2 SASEGT. V shed 8 bases, J shed 9 bases, and the junction held 7 bases outside the gene matches. The CDR3 totals 14 residues. CDR3 DNA sequence: TGTGCCAGCTCTGATAGCGGGGGGTTCAACGTCCTGACTTTC. This sequence encodes CASSDSGGFNVLTF.